The source of this T cell receptor beta chain is a study of T cell responses to AZD1222 COVID-19 vaccine. Libraries were prepared by immunoSEQ multiplex PCR; TCRdb keeps only in-frame clonotypes and omits some of them. The sample holds around 100,000 clones, around 90% seen once. Study-wide findings and caveats: Breadth and depth of Spike-specific TCRs rose after two AZD1222 doses. There were mostly white British donors and more females than males, and clonal diversity was possibly underestimated.

On this clone: The antigen remains undetermined.

The CDR3 consists of 15 residues. The germline gives CDR1 SGHTA, CDR2 FQGTGA. With 0 bases removed from V and 5 bases from J, the gap between germline ends came to 14 bases. The input for sequencing was peripheral blood, taken on day 0 of AZD1222 vaccination. J is TRBJ2-7 and V is TRBV7-3; possible D gene TRBD1, 5 bases. This clonotype originated in an adult in good health. In DNA form, the CDR3 reads TGTGCCAGCAGCTTAACCCGTACAGGTCCCCACGAGCAGTACTTC. Residues: CASSLTRTGPHEQYF.